This T cell receptor beta chain is drawn from a study of blood T cell repertoires in COVID-19. Clones were sequenced by immunoSEQ multiplex PCR, and TCRdb holds only the in-frame ones, with some missing. The table includes about 150,000 clones, roughly 84% detected once. The V gene lost 5 bases and the J gene lost 5 bases, with 6 bases spanning the gap. There are 11 residues in the CDR3. Looked up from germline, CDR1 is SEHNR and CDR2 is FQNEAQ (reference sequence). This TCR derives from a human donor in a cohort sampled during active COVID-19. Material: peripheral blood. The chain employs TRBV7-9 and TRBJ2-5; the D gene is possibly TRBD2 (6 bases). The CDR3 DNA reads as TGTGCCAGCAGCGCGGGGGAGACCCAGTACTTC. It is translated as CASSAGETQYF.